The 13 T cell receptor beta chains reported below all come from one sample, sequenced in a study of T cell responses to AZD1222 COVID-19 vaccine. Using immunoSEQ multiplex PCR, the repertoire was profiled, and TCRdb retains in-frame clones only, with some absent. The sample shows 35,000 to 45,000 clones, around three quarters of them seen only once. Sequenced material: peripheral blood, taken on day 0 of AZD1222 vaccination. The receptors were gathered from an adult in good health.

This clone was recorded a few times. The chain couples TRBV2 to TRBJ2-3, with D possibly matching TRBD2 (7 bases). V dropped 10 bases and J dropped 6 bases, with 17 bases sitting between them. From germline, CDR1 is SNHLY and CDR2 FYNNEI. The CDR3 contains 13 residues. For the CDR3, the DNA is TGTGCCACCAGCCGAGGGGGAGGGGATACGCAGTATTTT. It specifies CATSRGGGDTQYF.

This sequence joins TRBV6-5 and TRBJ2-2; 7 nucleotides agree with TRBD1. Germline V lookup: CDR1 MNHEY, CDR2 SVGAGI. The CDR3 is 14 amino acids. V was clipped by 10 bases and J by 4 bases; unmatched bases: 9. The CDR3 loop reads CATSSGTATGELFF. The CDR3 DNA follows: TGTGCCACCTCTTCCGGGACAGCCACCGGGGAGCTGTTTTTT.

V usage is TRBV6-5 and J usage is TRBJ1-6; no clear D. The CDR3 spans 12 residues. CDR1 is MNHEY and CDR2 is SVGAGI in the germline V gene. Trimming stripped 5 bases from V and 8 bases from J, with 7 bases between. This chain's CDR3 is CASSQRDSPLHF. The CDR3 DNA is TGTGCCAGCAGTCAGAGGGATTCACCCCTCCACTTT.

This sequence joins TRBV29-1 and TRBJ1-3, with unresolved D. The CDR3 has 13 amino acids. Germline CDR1 reads SQVTM; CDR2 reads ANQGSEA. Trimming removed 2 bases at V and 2 bases at J, with 7 bases between. The CDR3, as DNA: TGCAGCGTTGAACGAAGGCCTGGAAACACCATATATTTT. This codes for CSVERRPGNTIYF.

The chain uses TRBV20-1 and TRBJ1-4, with no clear D. CDR1 and CDR2 from the germline V gene are DFQATT and SNEGSKA (reference sequence). There are 12 residues in the CDR3. The ends were cut back, 3 bases at V and 4 bases at J, with 6 bases in the middle. CDR3 nucleotide sequence: TGCAGTGCTAGTCTCAGTAATGAAAAACTGTTTTTT. Translated, it gives CSASLSNEKLFF.

V and J are TRBV19 and TRBJ1-1, with D unresolved. Germline V gene data show CDR1 as LNHDA and CDR2 as SQIVND (reference sequence). V lost 6 bases and J lost 2, with 10 bases in between. This CDR3 comprises 13 residues. The CDR3 loop is CASSQFGNTEAFF. The CDR3 nucleotides read TGTGCCAGTAGCCAATTCGGAAACACTGAAGCTTTCTTT.

The chain carries TRBV7-9 and TRBJ2-1; TRBD2 agrees at 7 bases. CDR3 length: 11 amino acids. Losses at the gene ends were 6 bases for V and 10 bases for J; bases not matched to a gene: 3. Germline CDR1 SEHNR, CDR2 FQNEAQ (reference sequence). CDR3 sequence reads: CASSSGLEQFF. The DNA for the CDR3 is TGTGCCAGCAGTAGCGGGCTCGAGCAGTTCTTC.

The rearrangement links TRBV6-2 or TRBV6-3 to TRBJ1-5, with D possibly matching TRBD1 (5 bases). Deletions cut 5 bases from V and 3 bases from J, with 11 bases between. Germline V CDR1 and CDR2: MNHEY, SVGEGT. This CDR3 contains 14 residues. CDR3 coding DNA: TGTGCCAGCAGTCCAGGGAACGCCAATCAGCCCCAGCATTTT. Amino acid sequence: CASSPGNANQPQHF.

The table lists this clone with a few counts. The rearrangement joins TRBV6-6 to TRBJ1-2; D unresolved. Trimming removed 2 bases at V and 2 bases at J, with 15 bases between. Germline V gene lookup returns CDR1 MNHNY and CDR2 SVGAGI (reference sequence). CDR3 length equals 16 residues. CDR3 in amino acids: CASSYNPWEDNYGYTF. CDR3 nucleotides: TGTGCCAGCAGTTACAACCCCTGGGAGGACAACTATGGCTACACCTTC.

CDR3 bases: TGTGCCAGCAGCCGGGACATAAAATCACCCCTCCACTTT. It codes for CASSRDIKSPLHF. The chain uses TRBV12-3 or TRBV12-4 and TRBJ1-6; D is possibly TRBD1 (6 bases). The CDR3 consists of 13 residues. V was pared by 6 bases and J by 10 bases, with 13 bases between.

V gene TRBV7-9 combines with J gene TRBJ2-7, with 7 bases matching TRBD1. Trimming took 4 bases from V and 3 from J; bases not matched to a gene: 6. Germline V gene sequence: CDR1 SEHNR, CDR2 FQNEAQ (reference sequence). The CDR3 totals 14 residues. This chain's CDR3 is CASSSIRDSYEQYF. The CDR3 DNA follows: TGTGCCAGCAGCTCTATCCGGGACAGCTACGAGCAGTACTTC.

V gene TRBV6-5 combines with J gene TRBJ1-4, with TRBD1 identical over 7 bases. V lost 7 bases to trimming and J lost 8 bases; unmatched junction nucleotides: 10. This CDR3 comprises 14 residues. Germline CDR1 and CDR2: MNHEY and SVGAGI. CDR3 nucleotide sequence: TGTGCCAGCAAAACCGGGACAGCGGGGGAAAAACTGTTTTTT. Its protein is CASKTGTAGEKLFF.

The J gene is TRBJ1-5, the V gene TRBV6-1; no clear D gene. CDR3 size: 17 residues. With 4 bases removed from V and 3 bases from J, the gap between germline ends came to 19 bases. The germline V gene encodes CDR1 MNHNS and CDR2 SASEGT. The CDR3 spells CASSGGGGQRINQPQHF. DNA of the CDR3: TGTGCCAGCAGTGGGGGTGGAGGGCAGCGGATCAATCAGCCCCAGCATTTT.